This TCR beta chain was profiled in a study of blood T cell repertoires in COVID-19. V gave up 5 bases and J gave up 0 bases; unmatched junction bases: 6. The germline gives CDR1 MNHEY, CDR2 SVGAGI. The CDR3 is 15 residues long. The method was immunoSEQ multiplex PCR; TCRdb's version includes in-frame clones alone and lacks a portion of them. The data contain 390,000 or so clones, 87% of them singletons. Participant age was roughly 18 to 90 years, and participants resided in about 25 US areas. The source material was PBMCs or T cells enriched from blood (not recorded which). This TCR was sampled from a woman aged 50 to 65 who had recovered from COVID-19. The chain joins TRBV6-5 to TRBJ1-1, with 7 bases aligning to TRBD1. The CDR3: CASSLDRVMNTEAFF. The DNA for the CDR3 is TGTGCCAGCAGTCTCGACAGGGTCATGAACACTGAAGCTTTCTTT.